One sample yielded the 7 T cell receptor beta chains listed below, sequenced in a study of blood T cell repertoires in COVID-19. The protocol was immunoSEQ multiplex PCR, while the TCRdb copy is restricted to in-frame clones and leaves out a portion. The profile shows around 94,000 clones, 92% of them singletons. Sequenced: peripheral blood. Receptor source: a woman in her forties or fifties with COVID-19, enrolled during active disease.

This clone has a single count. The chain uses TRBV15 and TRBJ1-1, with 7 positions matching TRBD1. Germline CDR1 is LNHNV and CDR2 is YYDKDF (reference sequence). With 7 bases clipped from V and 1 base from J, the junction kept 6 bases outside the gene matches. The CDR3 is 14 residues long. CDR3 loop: CATTPGDRNTEAFF. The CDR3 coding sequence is TGTGCCACCACCCCAGGGGACAGGAACACTGAAGCTTTCTTT.

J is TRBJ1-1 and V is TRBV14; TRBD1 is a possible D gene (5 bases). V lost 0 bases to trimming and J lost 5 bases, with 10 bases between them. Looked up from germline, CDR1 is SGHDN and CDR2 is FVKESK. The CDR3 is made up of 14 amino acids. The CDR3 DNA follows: TGTGCCAGCAGCCAAGAACGACGGGGGACTGAAGCTTTCTTT. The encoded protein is CASSQERRGTEAFF.

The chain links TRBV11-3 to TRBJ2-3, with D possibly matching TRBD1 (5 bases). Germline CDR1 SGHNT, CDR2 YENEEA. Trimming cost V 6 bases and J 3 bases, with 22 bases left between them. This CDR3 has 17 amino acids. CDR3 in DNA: TGTGCCAGCAGTTACCCGACAGCCCCTCATTTTACAGATACGCAGTATTTT. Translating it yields CASSYPTAPHFTDTQYF.

This CDR3 reads CAISGQGNGYTF. CDR3 sequence (DNA): TGTGCCATCAGTGGTCAGGGCAATGGCTACACCTTC. This rearrangement joins TRBV10-3 to TRBJ1-2, with a weak D call TRBD1 (5 bases). The germline V and J ends were trimmed by 4 bases and 6 bases, with 9 bases remaining between them. The germline CDR1 and CDR2 sequences are ENHRY and SYGVKD. The CDR3 has 12 residues.

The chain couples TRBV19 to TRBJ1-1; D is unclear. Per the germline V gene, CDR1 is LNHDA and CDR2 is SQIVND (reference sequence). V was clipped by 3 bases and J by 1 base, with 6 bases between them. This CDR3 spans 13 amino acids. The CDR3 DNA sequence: TGTGCCAGTAGTATGATCAGGAACACTGAAGCTTTCTTT. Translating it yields CASSMIRNTEAFF.

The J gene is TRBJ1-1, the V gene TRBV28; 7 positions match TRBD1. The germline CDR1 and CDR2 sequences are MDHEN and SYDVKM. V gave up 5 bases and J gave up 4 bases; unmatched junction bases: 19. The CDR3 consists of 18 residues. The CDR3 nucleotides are TGTGCCAGCAGTCCAATATCTTCGGCGACAGGGATGGGCACTGAAGCTTTCTTT. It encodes CASSPISSATGMGTEAFF.

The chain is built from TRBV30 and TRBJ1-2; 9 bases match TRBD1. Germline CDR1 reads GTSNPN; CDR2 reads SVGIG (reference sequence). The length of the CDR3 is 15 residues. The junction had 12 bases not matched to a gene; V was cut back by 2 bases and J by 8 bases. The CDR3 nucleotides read TGTGCCTGGAGTCCCCCTACCGGGACAGGGACCGGCTACACCTTC. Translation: CAWSPPTGTGTGYTF.